There are many counts of the clone carrying this T cell receptor (beta chain). Antigen: not known. These data come from a study of blood T cells in healthy people across ages. General study findings and limits: The CMV status of each donor remained undetermined, and this could have confounded shifts in expanded clonotypes. Without sorted subsets, naive and antigen-experienced compartments could not be conclusively compared.

The CDR3 is 11 residues long. Trimming removed 6 bases at V and 4 bases at J, with 7 bases between. Germline loops: CDR1 SGHTA, CDR2 FQGNSA. Next came a second PCR, run for about 6 to 11 cycles, which used a sample-barcoded 5' primer along with a J-beta primer mix. TCRdb redid the calling of the 5' RACE reads with MiXCR, one entry per CDR3 protein. The table includes more than 1,000,000 distinct CDR3 sequences, approximately 26% detected once. This sample also appeared in a second study, on T cells of mothers and their children. This second study notes: Reads obtained per mother exceeded 8.5 million TCR beta CDR3 reads, with 2.5 million to 3.5 million obtained per child.

The sequence was obtained from a girl aged 2 to 10 in good health. The sample consisted of blood. The chain uses TRBV7-2 and TRBJ2-7; no reliable D call. CDR3 loop: CASSPRYEQYF. DNA of the CDR3: TGTGCCAGCAGTCCGAGGTACGAGCAGTACTTC.